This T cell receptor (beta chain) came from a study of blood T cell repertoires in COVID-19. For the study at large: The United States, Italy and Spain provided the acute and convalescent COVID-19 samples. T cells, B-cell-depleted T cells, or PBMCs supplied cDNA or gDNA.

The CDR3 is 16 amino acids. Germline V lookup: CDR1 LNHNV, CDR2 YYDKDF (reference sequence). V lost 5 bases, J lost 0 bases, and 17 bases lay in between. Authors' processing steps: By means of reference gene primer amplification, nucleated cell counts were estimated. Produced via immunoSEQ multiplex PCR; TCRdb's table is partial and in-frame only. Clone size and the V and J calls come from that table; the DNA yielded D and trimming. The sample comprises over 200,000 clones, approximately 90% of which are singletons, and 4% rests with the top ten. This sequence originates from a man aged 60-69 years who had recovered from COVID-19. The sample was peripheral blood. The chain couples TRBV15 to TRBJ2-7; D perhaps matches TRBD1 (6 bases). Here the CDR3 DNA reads TGTGCCACCAGCCCAAGGGGGTCCCTCGGCTCCTACGAGCAGTACTTC. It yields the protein CATSPRGSLGSYEQYF.